This T cell receptor (beta chain) was observed in a study of cytomegalovirus exposure and HLA in healthy donors. Study results and limitations: Later analysis identified several of the most significant clusters that appeared linked to common viral pathogens. Reported findings show TCR beta sequences accurately forecast HLA-A and HLA-B alleles in most subjects. Sequencing artifact likely explains a cluster of highly shared sequence variants.

From germline, CDR1 is MDHEN and CDR2 SYDVKM. The CDR3 loop spans 13 amino acids. V dropped 2 bases and J dropped 6; count of bases not matched to a gene: 3. PCR employed 60 Vbeta and 13 Jbeta primers. In the original workflow: Roughly 11 million shared chains were among the roughly 78 million unique TCR beta chains that a later analysis counted. Assay: immunoSEQ multiplex PCR; the TCRdb copy retains only in-frame clones and omits some. V and J calls and clone size follow that table, whereas D and trimming were derived from the DNA. In the table there are about 150,000 clones, over 60% of which are singletons. Points on this clone: The antigen is not known.

The specimen sequenced was PBMCs. The sequence came from a male donor in good health and CMV-seronegative. J is TRBJ1-2 and V is TRBV28; 7 bases are a match to TRBD1. As DNA, the CDR3 is TGTGCCAGCAGTTTAGACAGGGAGGATGGCTACACCTTC. This gives the protein CASSLDREDGYTF.